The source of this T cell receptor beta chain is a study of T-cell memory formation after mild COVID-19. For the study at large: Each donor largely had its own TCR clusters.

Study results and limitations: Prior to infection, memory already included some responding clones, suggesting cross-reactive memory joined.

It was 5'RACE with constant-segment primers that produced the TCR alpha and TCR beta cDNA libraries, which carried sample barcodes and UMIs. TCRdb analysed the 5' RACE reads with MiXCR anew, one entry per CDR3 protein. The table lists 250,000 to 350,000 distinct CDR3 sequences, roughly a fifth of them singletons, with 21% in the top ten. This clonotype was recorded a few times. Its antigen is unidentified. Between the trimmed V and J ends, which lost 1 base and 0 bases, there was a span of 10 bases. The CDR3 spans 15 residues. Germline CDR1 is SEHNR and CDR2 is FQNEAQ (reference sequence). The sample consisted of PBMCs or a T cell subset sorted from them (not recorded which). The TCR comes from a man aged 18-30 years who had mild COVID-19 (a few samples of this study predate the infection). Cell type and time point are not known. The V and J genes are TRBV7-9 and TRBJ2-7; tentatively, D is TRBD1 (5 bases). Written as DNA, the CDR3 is TGTGCCAGCAGCTTAGGCAGGACAAGCTCCTACGAGCAGTACTTC. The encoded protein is CASSLGRTSSYEQYF.